This T cell receptor beta chain was obtained from a study of shared clonotypes between healthy human individuals. The V end was cut by 4 bases, the J end by 2 bases, with 16 bases between. The CDR3 sequence is 15 residues long. CDR1 SGHRS and CDR2 YFSETQ come from the germline V gene. The table came from immunoSEQ multiplex PCR; TCRdb's copy has only in-frame clones and leaves some out. This sample has some 2,500,000 clones, with around 93% found just once. This chain links TRBV5-1 with TRBJ2-7; D is tentatively TRBD1 or TRBD2 (5 bases each). The TCR was taken from a man aged 18 to 30 in good health. Some clones in this sample may be carry-over from other donors' samples. Sequencing was carried out using naive CD4+ T cells from PBMCs. Described subset: CD45RA+ positively selected. The CDR3 is CASSVGVARPYEQYF. The DNA for the CDR3 is TGCGCCAGCAGCGTGGGGGTAGCGAGACCCTACGAGCAGTACTTC.